This T cell receptor (beta chain) was captured by sequencing in a study of cytomegalovirus exposure and HLA in healthy donors. Regarding the study as a whole: The study dropped some indistinguishable V segments, TRBV6-2 and TRBV6-3 among them. Reportedly, a later analysis found an Asian-associated ancestry cluster had fewer N-insertions than the approximately 640-donor mean. Immune exposure information comprised only CMV serostatus.

Germline V gene sequence: CDR1 DFQATT, CDR2 SNEGSKA (reference sequence). This CDR3 comprises 11 residues. A note on this clone: Its antigen remains unidentified. The junction and the germline gene differ at one end; a read error may be behind it.

PCR was performed using 60 Vbeta and 13 Jbeta primers. TCRdb's table, derived via immunoSEQ multiplex PCR, lists solely in-frame clones and lacks some. Among some 150,000 clones listed, 64% were seen once. The gene calls are TRBV20-1 and TRBJ1-2; D unclear. The source material was PBMCs. The source is a young woman in good health and CMV-seropositive. The CDR3 is CSAREANRFLF. The DNA of the CDR3 is TGCAGTGCTAGGGAAGCCAACAGATTCCTCTTC.